The sequence of this T cell receptor (beta chain) was determined in a study of OX40 agonist ivuxolimab in advanced cancers. Study-wide background: Head and neck, renal cell, melanoma or hepatocellular carcinoma were the cancers that dose-escalation patients had. Study-wide findings and caveats: Clones of CD4+ and CD8+ blood T cells grew by week 6 at doses of 0.1 to 3.0 mg/kg. It was also the case that some nonresponders had low normalized T-cell clonal expansion.

Sequenced by immunoSEQ multiplex PCR; TCRdb stores in-frame clones only, minus some. This table has around 67,000 clones, over 75% appearing once. Of note for this clone: The antigen remains unidentified.

CDR3 length: 11 amino acids. Germline assignment: CDR1 DFQATT and CDR2 SNEGSKA (reference sequence). V dropped 4 bases and J dropped 2 bases, with 6 bases sitting between them. This clonotype was sampled from an adult with an advanced solid tumor such as melanoma, head and neck, liver or kidney cancer. The sample in question was CD4+ or CD8+ T cells sorted from blood, obtained in a trial of the OX40 agonist ivuxolimab. This chain links TRBV20-1 with TRBJ2-7, with D hard to call. The CDR3 sequence is CSATQTYEQYF. CDR3 sequence (DNA): TGCAGTGCTACACAGACCTACGAGCAGTACTTC.